This T cell receptor (beta chain) was obtained from a study of T cell responses to AZD1222 COVID-19 vaccine. Study findings and constraints: Epitopes outside B.1.351 and B.1.1.7 mutated regions reportedly drew nearly half of spike TCRs. The study sampled repertoires only after the peak T cell response.

As for this clone: The antigen is unknown.

The CDR3 sequence is 16 residues long. Germline assignment: CDR1 ENHRY and CDR2 SYGVKD. Trimming cost V 3 bases and J 8 bases; bases outside gene matches: 5. TCRdb's copy holds only in-frame clones and misses some; the assay was immunoSEQ multiplex PCR. This repertoire shows 150,000 to 200,000 clones, approximately 86% found once; its top ten account for 9.5% to 13%. V is TRBV10-3 and J is TRBJ1-6; 12 bases map to TRBD1. This TCR was recovered from an adult who received the AZD1222 COVID-19 vaccine. Here the sequenced sample was peripheral blood, taken 28 days after the second AZD1222 dose. DNA of the CDR3: TGTGCCATCAGTGACCCGGGGACAGGGGGCGATTCACCCCTCCACTTT. This gives the protein CAISDPGTGGDSPLHF.